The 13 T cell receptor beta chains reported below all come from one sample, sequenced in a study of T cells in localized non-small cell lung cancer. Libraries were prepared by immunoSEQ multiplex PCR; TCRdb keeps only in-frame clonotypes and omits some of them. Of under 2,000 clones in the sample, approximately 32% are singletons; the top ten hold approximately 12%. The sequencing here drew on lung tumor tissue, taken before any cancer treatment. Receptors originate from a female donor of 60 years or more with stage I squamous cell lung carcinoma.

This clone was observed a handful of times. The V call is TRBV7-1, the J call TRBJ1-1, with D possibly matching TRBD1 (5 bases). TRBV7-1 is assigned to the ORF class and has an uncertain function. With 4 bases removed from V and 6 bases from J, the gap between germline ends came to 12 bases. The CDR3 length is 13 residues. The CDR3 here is CASSLDLGAEAFF. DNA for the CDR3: TGTGCCAGCAGCTTAGATTTGGGGGCTGAAGCTTTCTTT.

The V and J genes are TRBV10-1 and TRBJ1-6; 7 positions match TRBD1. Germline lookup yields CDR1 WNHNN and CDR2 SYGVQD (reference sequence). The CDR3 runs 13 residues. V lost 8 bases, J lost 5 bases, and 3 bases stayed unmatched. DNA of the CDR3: TGCGCCAGCTCAGGGGGTGATAATTCACCCCTCCACTTT. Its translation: CASSGGDNSPLHF.

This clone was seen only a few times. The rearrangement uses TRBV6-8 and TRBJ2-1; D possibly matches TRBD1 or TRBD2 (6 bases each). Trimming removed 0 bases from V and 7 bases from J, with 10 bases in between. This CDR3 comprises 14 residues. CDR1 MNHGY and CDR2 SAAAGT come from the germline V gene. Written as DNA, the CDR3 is TGTGCCAGCAGTTACTCAGGGGGGATTAATGAGCAGTTCTTC. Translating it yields CASSYSGGINEQFF.

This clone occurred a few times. CDR3 sequence reads: CASSHRGGPGRIETQYF. The CDR3 bases are TGTGCCAGCAGCCACCGGGGGGGGCCAGGGAGGATTGAGACCCAGTACTTC. The V call is TRBV11-3, the J call TRBJ2-5, with 8 bases that match TRBD2. Germline V gene lookup returns CDR1 SGHNT and CDR2 YENEEA. Trimming removed 5 bases from V and 5 bases from J; junction bases left unmatched: 16. The CDR3 extends over 17 amino acids.

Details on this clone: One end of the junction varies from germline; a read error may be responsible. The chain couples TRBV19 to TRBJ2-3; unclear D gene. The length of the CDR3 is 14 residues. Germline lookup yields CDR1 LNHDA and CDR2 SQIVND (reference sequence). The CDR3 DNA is TGTGTCAGTAGTATCTGGTCAGACACAGATACGCAGTATTTT. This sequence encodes CVSSIWSDTDTQYF. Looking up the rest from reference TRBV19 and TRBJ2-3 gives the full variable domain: DGGITQSPKYLFRKEGQNVTLSCEQNLNHDAMYWYRQDPGQGLRLIYYSQIVNDFQKGDIAEGYSVSREKKESFPLTVTSAQKNPTAFYLCVSSIWSDTDTQYFGPGTRLTVL.

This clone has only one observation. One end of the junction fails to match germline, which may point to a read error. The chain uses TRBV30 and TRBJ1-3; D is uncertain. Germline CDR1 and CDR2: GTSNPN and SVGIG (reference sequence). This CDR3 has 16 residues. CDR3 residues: CAWHPGFFAAGNTIYF. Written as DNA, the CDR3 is TGTGCCTGGCATCCGGGATTCTTCGCCGCTGGAAATACCATATATTTT.

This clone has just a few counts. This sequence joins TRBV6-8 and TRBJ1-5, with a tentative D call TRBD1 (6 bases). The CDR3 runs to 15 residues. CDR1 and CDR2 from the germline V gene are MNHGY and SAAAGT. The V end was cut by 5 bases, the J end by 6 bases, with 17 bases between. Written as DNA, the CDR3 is TGTGCCAGCAGTCCATTTTCAGGGGAGGCTCAGCCCCAGCATTTT. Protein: CASSPFSGEAQPQHF.

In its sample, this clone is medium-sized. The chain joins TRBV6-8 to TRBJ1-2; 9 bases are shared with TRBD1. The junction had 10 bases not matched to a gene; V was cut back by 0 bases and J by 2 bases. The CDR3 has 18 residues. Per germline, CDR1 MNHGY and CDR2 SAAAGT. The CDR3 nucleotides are TGTGCCAGCAGTTACTCTTGGATGGGGACAGGGCCAAACTATGGCTACACCTTC. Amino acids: CASSYSWMGTGPNYGYTF.

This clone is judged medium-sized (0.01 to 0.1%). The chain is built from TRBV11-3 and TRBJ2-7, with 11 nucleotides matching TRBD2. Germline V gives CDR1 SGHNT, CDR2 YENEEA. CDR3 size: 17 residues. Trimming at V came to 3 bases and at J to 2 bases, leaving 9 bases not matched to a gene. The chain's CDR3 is CASSLARVAGGTYEQYF. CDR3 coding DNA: TGTGCCAGCAGCTTGGCAAGAGTAGCGGGAGGGACCTACGAGCAGTACTTC.

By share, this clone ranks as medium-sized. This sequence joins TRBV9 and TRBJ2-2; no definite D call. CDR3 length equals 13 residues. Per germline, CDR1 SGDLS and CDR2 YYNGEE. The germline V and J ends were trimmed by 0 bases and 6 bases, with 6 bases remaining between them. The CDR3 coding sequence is TGTGCCAGCAGCGTAGGGATTGCCGGGGAGCTGTTTTTT. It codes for CASSVGIAGELFF.

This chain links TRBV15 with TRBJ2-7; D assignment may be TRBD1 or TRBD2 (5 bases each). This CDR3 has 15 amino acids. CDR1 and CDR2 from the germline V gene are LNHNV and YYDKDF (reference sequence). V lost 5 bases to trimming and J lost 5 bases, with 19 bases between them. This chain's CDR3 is CATSVRGRRADEQYF. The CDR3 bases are TGTGCCACCAGCGTCCGGGGCCGCCGAGCAGACGAGCAGTACTTC.

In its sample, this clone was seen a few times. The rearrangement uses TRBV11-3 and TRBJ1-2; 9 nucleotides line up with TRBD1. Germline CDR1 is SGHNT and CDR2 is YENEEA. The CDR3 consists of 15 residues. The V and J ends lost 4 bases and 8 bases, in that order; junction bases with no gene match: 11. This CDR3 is CASSSKTGGLTGYTF. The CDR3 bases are TGTGCCAGCAGCTCCAAGACAGGGGGGTTGACGGGCTACACCTTC.

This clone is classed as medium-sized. CDR3 region: CASSQGDSHYGYTF. The CDR3 DNA is TGTGCCAGCAGCCAAGGGGACAGCCACTATGGCTACACCTTC. The rearrangement links TRBV7-6 to TRBJ1-2, with 7 positions matching TRBD1. V shed 5 bases, J shed 3 bases, and the junction held 6 bases outside the gene matches. Germline V gene lookup returns CDR1 SGHVS and CDR2 FNYEAQ. This CDR3 comprises 14 residues.